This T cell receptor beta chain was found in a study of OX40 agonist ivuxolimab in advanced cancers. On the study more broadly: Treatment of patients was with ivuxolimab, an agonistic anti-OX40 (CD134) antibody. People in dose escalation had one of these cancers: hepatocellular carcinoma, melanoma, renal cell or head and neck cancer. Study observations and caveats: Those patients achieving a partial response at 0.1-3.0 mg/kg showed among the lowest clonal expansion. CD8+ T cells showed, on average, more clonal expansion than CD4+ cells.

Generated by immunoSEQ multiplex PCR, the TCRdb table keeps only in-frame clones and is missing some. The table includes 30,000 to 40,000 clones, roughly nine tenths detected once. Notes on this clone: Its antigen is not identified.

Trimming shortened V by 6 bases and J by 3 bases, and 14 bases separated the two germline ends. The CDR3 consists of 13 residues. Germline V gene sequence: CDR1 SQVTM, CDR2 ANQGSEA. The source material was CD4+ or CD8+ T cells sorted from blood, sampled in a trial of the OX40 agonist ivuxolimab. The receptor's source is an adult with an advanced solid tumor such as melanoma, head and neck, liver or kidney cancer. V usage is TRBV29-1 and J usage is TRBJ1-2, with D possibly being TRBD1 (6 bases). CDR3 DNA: TGCAGCGTGCGCCTACAGGGATACTATGGCTACACCTTC. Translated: CSVRLQGYYGYTF. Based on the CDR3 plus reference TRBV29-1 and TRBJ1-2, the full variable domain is SAVISQKPSRDICQRGTSLTIQCQVDSQVTMMFWYRQQPGQSLTLIATANQGSEATYESGFVIDKFPISRPNLTFSTLTVSNMSPEDSSIYLCSVRLQGYYGYTFGSGTRLTVV.